A single sample is the source of the 31 T cell receptor beta chains below, sequenced in a study of neurological immune-mediated disorders. Sample time point: longitudinal time-point 1 (baseline). TCRdb reanalysed the 5' RACE reads using MiXCR and keeps one entry per CDR3 protein. The table includes some 54,000 distinct CDR3 sequences, around a tenth detected once. The sample was PBMCs. All receptors come from a male donor with HTLV-1-associated myelopathy (HAM/TSP).

At least ten counts were recorded for this clonotype. The rearrangement links TRBV7-9 to TRBJ1-4, with a possible D match to TRBD1 (6 bases). The CDR3 is made up of 13 amino acids. CDR1 and CDR2 from the germline V gene are SEHNR and FQNEAQ (reference sequence). V was trimmed by 1 base and J by 8 bases, leaving 8 bases between them. CDR3 sequence: CASSLGQGEKLFF. As DNA, the CDR3 is TGTGCCAGCAGCTTAGGGCAGGGGGAAAAACTGTTTTTT.

This clonotype was found many times. The rearrangement joins TRBV7-2 to TRBJ1-2; D unresolved. Germline values: CDR1 SGHTA, CDR2 FQGNSA. The V and J ends lost 5 bases and 1 base respectively, with 8 bases between them. The CDR3 runs 13 residues. CDR3 sequence reads: CASSPRDNYGYTF. CDR3 DNA: TGTGCCAGCAGCCCGAGAGATAACTATGGCTACACCTTC.

This clonotype was counted many times. The chain uses TRBV5-5 and TRBJ2-1, with 7 bases identical to TRBD2. The germline V gene has CDR1 SGHKS and CDR2 YYEKEE (reference sequence). V was clipped by 0 bases and J by 7 bases; unmatched bases: 1. The CDR3 covers 13 residues. The CDR3 here is CASSLVGGNEQFF. CDR3 nucleotides: TGTGCCAGCAGCTTGGTGGGGGGGAATGAGCAGTTCTTC.

This rearrangement joins TRBV7-2 to TRBJ1-5, with D maybe TRBD1 (5 bases). V was shortened by 4 bases and J by 9 bases, with 16 bases between the two germline ends. The CDR3 consists of 14 residues. In germline, CDR1 is SGHTA, CDR2 FQGNSA. CDR3 loop: CASSSREGETPQHF. Here the CDR3 DNA reads TGTGCCAGCAGCTCCAGGGAAGGAGAAACGCCCCAGCATTTT.

A few counts support this clonotype. This rearrangement joins TRBV24-1 to TRBJ2-3; D unclear. The CDR3 consists of 12 residues. Germline loops: CDR1 KGHDR, CDR2 SFDVKD. The V end was cut by 5 bases, the J end by 2 bases, with 4 bases between. CDR3 protein: CATSVITDTQYF. CDR3 nucleotides: TGTGCCACCAGTGTTATCACAGATACGCAGTATTTT.

The sample holds many counts of this clonotype. The chain uses TRBV5-1 and TRBJ2-2; weak D call: TRBD2 (6 bases). CDR3 size: 15 residues. Germline lookup yields CDR1 SGHRS and CDR2 YFSETQ. The V end lost 0 bases, the J end lost 5 bases, and 11 bases lay between the germline ends. The CDR3 reads CASSLEGRGTGELFF. The DNA for the CDR3 is TGCGCCAGCAGCTTGGAGGGTCGGGGGACCGGGGAGCTGTTTTTT.

The V call is TRBV5-4, the J call TRBJ2-2, with D perhaps matching TRBD1 or TRBD2 (5 bases each). V lost 4 bases to trimming and J lost 3 bases, with 19 bases between them. The CDR3 covers 17 residues. Per the germline V gene, CDR1 is SGHNT and CDR2 is YYREEE (reference sequence). This CDR3 is CASSGPGTLSYTGELFF. In DNA, the CDR3 is TGTGCCAGCAGCGGCCCCGGGACCCTCAGTTACACCGGGGAGCTGTTTTTT.

The DNA of the CDR3 is TGTGCCAGCAGTGAGCTATACGAGCAGTACTTC. Translation gives CASSELYEQYF. This chain connects TRBV6-2 or TRBV6-3 to TRBJ2-7, with D uncertain. This CDR3 comprises 11 residues. Germline V gene sequence: CDR1 MNHEY, CDR2 SVGEGT. V was trimmed by 5 bases and J by 4 bases, leaving 6 bases between them.

In its sample, this clonotype was seen many times. This sequence joins TRBV7-2 and TRBJ2-1; 9 bases fit TRBD2. Per germline, CDR1 SGHTA and CDR2 FQGNSA. The junction had 7 bases not matched to a gene; V was cut back by 3 bases and J by 7 bases. This CDR3 has 15 amino acids. In nucleotides, the CDR3 is TGTGCCAGCAGCTTGCTGCGGGGGGGCTCAAATGAGCAGTTCTTC. Amino acid sequence: CASSLLRGGSNEQFF.

This clonotype was counted at least ten times. The chain couples TRBV5-1 to TRBJ1-4; the D gene is possibly TRBD1 (6 bases). Trimming stripped 3 bases from V and 5 bases from J, with 17 bases between. Germline V gene sequence: CDR1 SGHRS, CDR2 YFSETQ. The CDR3 is 16 amino acids. The CDR3 DNA sequence: TGCGCCAGCAGCTCTTTTGCAAGGGGGGGGAATGAAAAACTGTTTTTT. It is translated as CASSSFARGGNEKLFF.

This clonotype appeared many times. CDR3 DNA: TGTGCCAGCACCCTGAAACGGGTGAACACTGAAGCTTTCTTT. Translating gives CASTLKRVNTEAFF. The chain has TRBV6-2 or TRBV6-3 and TRBJ1-1; D ambiguous. Germline V gene data show CDR1 as MNHEY and CDR2 as SVGEGT. This CDR3 contains 14 residues. V lost 7 bases, J lost 0 bases, and 12 bases lay in between.

This clonotype was counted many times. This sequence joins TRBV5-1 and TRBJ1-1; D unresolved. The V and J ends lost 1 base and 4 bases respectively, with 17 bases between them. Germline V gives CDR1 SGHRS, CDR2 YFSETQ. There are 16 residues in the CDR3. The CDR3: CASSLRTLSVGTEAFF. CDR3 bases: TGCGCCAGCAGCTTGAGGACGCTCAGTGTGGGCACTGAAGCTTTCTTT.

This clonotype was observed at least ten times. The rearrangement links TRBV28 to TRBJ2-2; 11 positions agree with TRBD2. From germline, CDR1 is MDHEN and CDR2 SYDVKM. The junction had 5 bases not matched to a gene; V was cut back by 3 bases and J by 5 bases. The CDR3 spans 16 residues. The CDR3 sequence is CASSFSGGARTGELFF. In DNA form, the CDR3 reads TGTGCCAGCAGTTTTAGCGGGGGGGCAAGAACCGGGGAGCTGTTTTTT.

This clonotype was counted many times. The rearrangement joins TRBV7-6 to TRBJ2-7, with no clear D. CDR3 length: 17 amino acids. V was pared by 1 base and J by 9 bases, with 25 bases between. CDR1 is SGHVS, CDR2 FNYEAQ, per germline. This CDR3 reads CASSLVVPRTPPRSQYF. In DNA form, the CDR3 reads TGTGCCAGCAGCTTAGTGGTCCCCCGGACCCCCCCTCGTTCGCAGTACTTC. The variable domain in full, completed from reference TRBV7-6 and TRBJ2-7, reads GAGVSQSPRYKVTKRGQDVALRCDPISGHVSLYWYRQALGQGPEFLTYFNYEAQQDKSGLPNDRFSAERPEGSISTLTIQRTEQRDSAMYRCASSLVVPRTPPRSQYFGPGTRLTVT.

V is TRBV30 and J is TRBJ2-7, with D possibly TRBD2 on 5 matching bases. CDR3 size: 13 residues. V lost 2 bases, J lost 3 bases, and 11 bases lay in between. CDR1 is GTSNPN, CDR2 SVGIG, per germline (reference sequence). This chain's CDR3 is CAWSPRGYYEQYF. CDR3 DNA sequence: TGTGCCTGGAGTCCTCGCGGGTACTACGAGCAGTACTTC.

This clonotype appeared many times. V gene TRBV12-3 or TRBV12-4 combines with J gene TRBJ1-2; 9 bases align to TRBD1. The V segment lost 7 bases and the J segment 5 bases; nucleotides outside the gene matches: 8. The length of the CDR3 is 14 residues. CDR3 DNA sequence: TGTGCCAGCATTATATCGGGACAGGGATATGGCTACACCTTC. Its translation: CASIISGQGYGYTF.

This clonotype was counted many times. The chain has TRBV20-1 and TRBJ1-1, with TRBD1 identical over 7 bases. The length of the CDR3 is 12 residues. The germline CDR1 and CDR2 sequences are DFQATT and SNEGSKA (reference sequence). The DNA for the CDR3 is TGCAGGGGCCAGGGGGGGAACACTGAAGCTTTCTTT. Encoded protein: CRGQGGNTEAFF.

As to this clonotype: The junction departs from germline at one end; a sequencing error may be responsible. The CDR3 loop reads CASSQDLFRGRSDTEGFF. The CDR3 nucleotides read TGTGCTAGCAGCCAAGATCTTTTCAGGGGGAGGTCGGACACTGAAGGTTTCTTT. The rearrangement joins TRBV3-1 to TRBJ1-1; TRBD1 aligns across 7 bases. CDR1 is LGHDT, CDR2 YNNKEL, per germline (reference sequence). This CDR3 region has 18 residues.

The CDR3 loop reads CSAAGRGVYNEQFF. The CDR3 region has the DNA TGCAGTGCCGCGGGACGGGGGGTCTACAATGAGCAGTTCTTC. The genes are TRBV20-1 and TRBJ2-1; 7 bases are shared with TRBD2. Trimming took 6 bases from V and 3 from J; bases not matched to a gene: 8. The germline V gene encodes CDR1 DFQATT and CDR2 SNEGSKA (reference sequence). The CDR3 is 14 residues long.

This clonotype has at least ten counts. The V gene is TRBV14, the J gene TRBJ2-7; the match to TRBD2 covers 8 bases. V shed 2 bases and J 2 bases; nucleotides not matched to a gene: 11. Germline CDR1 reads SGHDN; CDR2 reads FVKESK. The CDR3 has 17 residues. Here the CDR3 reads CASSQMWQGLGAYEQYF. DNA for the CDR3: TGTGCCAGCAGCCAAATGTGGCAGGGACTAGGGGCCTACGAGCAGTACTTC.

This clonotype was detected ten times or more. This rearrangement joins TRBV5-1 to TRBJ2-7; 7 nucleotides match TRBD2. There are 13 residues in the CDR3. Unmatched junction bases numbered 7, after V lost 4 bases and J lost 6 bases. The germline V gene encodes CDR1 SGHRS and CDR2 YFSETQ. This CDR3 reads CASSPLPSGEQYF. DNA of the CDR3: TGCGCCAGCAGCCCGCTCCCTAGCGGCGAGCAGTACTTC.

The genes are TRBV5-1 and TRBJ1-1, with D possibly matching TRBD1 (5 bases). This CDR3 has 15 residues. Trimming took off 7 bases at V and 0 bases at J, with 16 bases between the two ends. The germline V gene encodes CDR1 SGHRS and CDR2 YFSETQ. In nucleotides, the CDR3 is TGCGCCAGCGAGGCGGGGGGGAGGGTGAACACTGAAGCTTTCTTT. Translation: CASEAGGRVNTEAFF.

This clonotype was counted many times. This chain uses TRBV7-6 with TRBJ2-5; tentatively, D is TRBD1 (6 bases). Germline V gene lookup returns CDR1 SGHVS and CDR2 FNYEAQ. Trimming removed 1 base from V and 4 bases from J, with 19 bases in between. The CDR3 has 17 residues. The CDR3 here is CASSLGYQGRRRETQYF. Written as DNA, the CDR3 is TGTGCCAGCAGCTTAGGATATCAGGGGCGCAGGAGAGAGACCCAGTACTTC.

This clonotype was detected ten times or more. The J gene is TRBJ2-1, the V gene TRBV29-1; TRBD1 aligns across 11 bases. The CDR3 length is 19 residues. CDR1 is SQVTM and CDR2 is ANQGSEA in the germline V gene. J lost 0 bases, V lost 1 base, and 11 bases had no gene match. The CDR3 protein is CSVEAMDRGPRSSYNEQFF. CDR3 DNA: TGCAGCGTTGAAGCAATGGACAGGGGGCCTCGGAGCTCCTACAATGAGCAGTTCTTC.

This clonotype was observed at least ten times. V and J are TRBV18 and TRBJ2-1, with D unresolved. From germline, CDR1 is KGHSH and CDR2 LQKENI. The CDR3 is 13 residues long. V shed 4 bases and J shed 7 bases, with 11 bases lying between them. CDR3 residues: CASSQLAANEQFF. DNA of the CDR3: TGTGCCAGCTCACAACTGGCGGCAAATGAGCAGTTCTTC.

This clonotype came up many times. The chain combines TRBV28 with TRBJ1-5; D unclear. With 2 bases removed from V and 10 bases from J, the gap between germline ends came to 12 bases. The germline V gene has CDR1 MDHEN and CDR2 SYDVKM. The CDR3 is 13 amino acids. The CDR3 DNA follows: TGTGCCAGCAGTTTAGGGCAGGATCTTCCCCAGCATTTT. It encodes CASSLGQDLPQHF.

The table lists this clonotype with a few counts. V usage is TRBV18 and J usage is TRBJ1-1; D remains ambiguous. The V and J ends lost 1 base and 4 bases respectively, with 16 bases between them. The CDR3 runs to 16 residues. Germline CDR1 reads KGHSH; CDR2 reads LQKENI. DNA of the CDR3: TGTGCCAGCTCACCACTGGCGAGCAACGAGGGCACTGAAGCTTTCTTT. Translating gives CASSPLASNEGTEAFF.

This clonotype was found many times. The V gene is TRBV5-1, the J gene TRBJ2-6; D may be TRBD1 (5 bases). Germline V lookup: CDR1 SGHRS, CDR2 YFSETQ. V was trimmed by 1 base and J by 0 bases, leaving 11 bases between them. This CDR3 has 17 residues. The CDR3 region has the DNA TGCGCCAGCAGCTTGCAGGGCCCTGTCTCTGGGGCCAACGTCCTGACTTTC. Amino acids: CASSLQGPVSGANVLTF. The whole variable domain, remainder taken from reference TRBV5-1 and TRBJ2-6, is KAGVTQTPRYLIKTRGQQVTLSCSPISGHRSVSWYQQTPGQGLQFLFEYFSETQRNKGNFPGRFSGRQFSNSRSEMNVSTLELGDSALYLCASSLQGPVSGANVLTFGAGSRLTVL.

This clonotype has at least ten counts. The chain carries TRBV10-3 and TRBJ2-3; TRBD1 or TRBD2 may be the D gene (5 bases each). V dropped 9 bases and J dropped 5 bases, with 15 bases sitting between them. This CDR3 has 13 amino acids. CDR1 and CDR2 (germline): ENHRY, SYGVKD. The CDR3 region has the DNA TGTGCCATATTGCGTAGTGGGGGAGATACGCAGTATTTT. Translated: CAILRSGGDTQYF.

This clonotype has ten or more counts. The CDR3 nucleotides are TGTGCCACCAGTGAGGATACAGGGTCTCGTAACAATGAGCAGTTCTTC. Its protein product is CATSEDTGSRNNEQFF. The V gene is TRBV24-1, the J gene TRBJ2-1; weak D call: TRBD1 (6 bases). The CDR3 runs to 16 residues. V was shortened by 4 bases and J by 5 bases, with 17 bases between the two germline ends. CDR1 and CDR2 from the germline V gene are KGHDR and SFDVKD.

This clonotype was seen at least ten times. This sequence joins TRBV5-1 and TRBJ1-2; the D is unclear. Germline loops: CDR1 SGHRS, CDR2 YFSETQ. Trimming shortened V by 4 bases and J by 0 bases, and 22 bases separated the two germline ends. The CDR3 is 18 amino acids. The CDR3 loop is CASSRETQLGPTNYGYTF. For the CDR3, the DNA is TGCGCCAGCAGCCGCGAGACCCAACTGGGCCCGACTAACTATGGCTACACCTTC.